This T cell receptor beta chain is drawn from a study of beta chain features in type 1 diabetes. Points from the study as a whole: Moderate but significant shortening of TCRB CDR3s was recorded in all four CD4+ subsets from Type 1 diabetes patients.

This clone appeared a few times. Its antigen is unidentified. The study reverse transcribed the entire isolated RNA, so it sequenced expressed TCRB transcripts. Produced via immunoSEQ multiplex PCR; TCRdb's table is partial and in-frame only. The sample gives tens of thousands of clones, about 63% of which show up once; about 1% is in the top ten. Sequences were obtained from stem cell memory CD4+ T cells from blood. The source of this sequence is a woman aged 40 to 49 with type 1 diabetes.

This CDR3 reads CASSGQSEAFF. DNA of the CDR3: TGTGCCAGCAGTGGACAGAGTGAAGCTTTCTTT. The rearrangement links TRBV2 to TRBJ1-1, with TRBD1 as a possible D gene (5 bases). The CDR3 runs to 11 residues. V was trimmed by 4 bases and J by 7 bases, leaving 7 bases between them. Germline V CDR1 and CDR2: SNHLY, FYNNEI.